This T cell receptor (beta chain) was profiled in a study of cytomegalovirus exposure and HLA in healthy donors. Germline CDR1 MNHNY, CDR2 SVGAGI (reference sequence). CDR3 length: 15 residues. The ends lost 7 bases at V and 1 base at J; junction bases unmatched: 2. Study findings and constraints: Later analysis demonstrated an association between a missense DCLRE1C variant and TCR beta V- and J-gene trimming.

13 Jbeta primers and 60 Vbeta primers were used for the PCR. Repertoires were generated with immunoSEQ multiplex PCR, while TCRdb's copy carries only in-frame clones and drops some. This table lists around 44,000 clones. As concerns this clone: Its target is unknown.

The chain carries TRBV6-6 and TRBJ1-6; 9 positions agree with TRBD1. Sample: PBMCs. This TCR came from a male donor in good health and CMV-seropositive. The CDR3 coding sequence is TGTGCCAGCATCGGACAGGGGTCCTATAATTCACCCCTCCACTTT. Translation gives CASIGQGSYNSPLHF.